This TCR beta chain was identified in a study of T cell responses to AZD1222 COVID-19 vaccine (TCRdb year 2021). In the study overall: AZD1222 recipients with second doses at about 4 weeks or about 12 weeks were pooled, because spike-specific TCR depth and breadth did not differ between schedules. A total of over 230 trial participants underwent TCR sequencing, of whom 200 to 220 received two doses of AZD1222 and some 26 received two doses of the MenACWY control vaccine. Trial participants were enrolled by age into subgroups of 18-55, 56-69 and 70-plus years, and roughly 160, 29 and 62 TCR-sequenced participants, respectively, were included in these subgroups. Overall results and qualifications from the work: After two AZD1222 doses, both the breadth and the depth of spike-specific TCRs were significantly higher than at day 0 and than in MenACWY recipients. Most participants were white British and females outnumbered males, and the authors suggested that clonal diversity may have been underestimated. Conclusions about previously exposed vaccinees are limited because only five to seven AZD1222 recipients were SARS-CoV-2 seropositive at baseline. CD4 TCRs associated with the vaccine covered the entire spike protein, and the dominant responses were in regions 160-218 and 743-854. Because no day 14 peak-response samples were available, repertoires were characterized only after the peak T cell response. The 56-69-year group was small, and its depth increase did not reach significance, likely because of low power. Reportedly, close to half of the unique spike-specific TCRs recognized epitopes lying outside the regions that are mutated in the B.1.351 and B.1.1.7 variants.

The CDR3 regions of human TCRbeta chains were analyzed by immunosequencing. As for the original processing: Repertoire TCRs were matched against a reference library of SARS-CoV-2-specific TCRs generated with the MIRA antigen-specificity platform. Breadth was defined as the fraction of unique TCRs that were SARS-CoV-2-associated, and depth was defined as the fraction of total T cells that were SARS-CoV-2-associated. Using the MIRA data, every spike-specific TCR was mapped to the spike region that the TCR reacted to and assigned to either a CD4 or a CD8 class. Log10-transformed breadth and depth values were compared by one-way ANOVA with Sidak's multiple comparisons tests. As stored in TCRdb, this immuneACCESS dataset retains in-frame rearrangements with V and J assigned. A fraction of the clones does not appear; measured against another copy, unresolved V genes explain less than half of the discrepancy, and the remainder lacks a known reason. Clone size and the V and J calls come from that table; the DNA yielded D and trimming. Across this sample there are about 97,000 clones, with 70% to 90% seen only once. 2.8% of the sample lies in the top ten.

With respect to this clone: The specificity of this receptor is unknown. One base away there is no much larger clone; base qualities are not given.

The CDR3 holds 11 amino acids from the cysteine to the phenylalanine. Only CDR3 DNA is held: 33 bases, read in frame from base 1. The junction shows trimming of 4 bases on V and 3 bases on J, plus 2 bases between the germline ends. This sample's time point label indicates: baseline before first vaccination. Samples from vaccinated people were obtained from the UK trials COV001 and COV002, which included a single-blind randomized controlled phase 2/3 trial of AZD1222 (ChAdOx1 nCoV-19) in healthy adults. For TCRbeta chain sequencing, PBMC samples were collected from trial participants at day 0 and at day 28 after the second dose.

This chain is built from TRBV12-3 or TRBV12-4 and TRBJ2-3; no D segment can be confidently identified. Sequencing used peripheral blood, obtained on day 0 of AZD1222 vaccination. This sequence originates from an adult in good health. The CDR3 has the sequence CASSSTDTQYF. The nucleotide sequence reads TGTGCCAGCAGTTCGACAGATACGCAGTATTTT.